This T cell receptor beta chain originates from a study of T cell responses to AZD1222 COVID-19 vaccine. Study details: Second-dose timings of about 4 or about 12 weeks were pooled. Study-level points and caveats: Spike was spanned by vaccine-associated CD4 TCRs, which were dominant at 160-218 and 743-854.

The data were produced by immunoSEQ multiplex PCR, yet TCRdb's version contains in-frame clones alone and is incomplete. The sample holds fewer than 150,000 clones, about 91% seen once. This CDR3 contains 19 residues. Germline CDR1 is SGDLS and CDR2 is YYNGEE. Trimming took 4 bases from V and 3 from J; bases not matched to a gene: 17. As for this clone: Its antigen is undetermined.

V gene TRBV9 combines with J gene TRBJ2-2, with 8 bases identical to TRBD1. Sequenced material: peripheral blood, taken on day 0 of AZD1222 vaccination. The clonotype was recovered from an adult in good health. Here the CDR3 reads CASSRTIGQGNFDTGELFF. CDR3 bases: TGTGCCAGCAGCCGCACCATCGGACAGGGTAATTTTGACACCGGGGAGCTGTTTTTT.